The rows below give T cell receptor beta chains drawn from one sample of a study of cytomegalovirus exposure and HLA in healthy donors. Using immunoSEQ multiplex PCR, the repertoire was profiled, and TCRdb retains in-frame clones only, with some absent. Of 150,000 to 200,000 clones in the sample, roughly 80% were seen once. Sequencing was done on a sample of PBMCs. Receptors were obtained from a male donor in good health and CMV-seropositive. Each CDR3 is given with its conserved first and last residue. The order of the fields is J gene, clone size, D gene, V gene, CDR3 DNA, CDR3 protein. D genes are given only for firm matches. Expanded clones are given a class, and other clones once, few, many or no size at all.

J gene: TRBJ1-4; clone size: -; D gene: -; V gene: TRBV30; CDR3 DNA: TGTGCCTGGAGTAGGGGGGGGCGGGGGCAGGTGTTTTTT; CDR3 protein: CAWSRGGRGQVFF
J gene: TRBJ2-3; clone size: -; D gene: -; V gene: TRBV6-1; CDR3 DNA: TGTGCCAGCACCGGACTAGATACGCAGTATTTT; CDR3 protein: CASTGLDTQYF
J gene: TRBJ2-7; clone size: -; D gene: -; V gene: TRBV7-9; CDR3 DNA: TGTGCCAGCAGCTACCGGGACTTTGGCTCCTACGAGCAGTACTTC; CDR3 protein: CASSYRDFGSYEQYF
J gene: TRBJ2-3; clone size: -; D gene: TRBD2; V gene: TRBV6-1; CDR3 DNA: TGTGCCAGCAGTGAACAGGCGGGAGAATCAGATACGCAGTATTTT; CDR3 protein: CASSEQAGESDTQYF
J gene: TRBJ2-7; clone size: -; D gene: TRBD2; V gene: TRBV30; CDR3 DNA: TGTGCCTCTTCGGGGGGGATCATGTACGAGCAGTACTTC; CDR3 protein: CASSGGIMYEQYF
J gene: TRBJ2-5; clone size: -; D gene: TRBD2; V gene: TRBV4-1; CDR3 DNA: TGCGCCAGCAGCCAAGATAAGGCACTAGCGGGAGCCGAGACCCAGTACTTC; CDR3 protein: CASSQDKALAGAETQYF
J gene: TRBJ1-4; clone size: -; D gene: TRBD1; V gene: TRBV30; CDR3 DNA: TGTGCCTGGACGGGGGACAGAAAAAATGAAAAACTGTTTTTT; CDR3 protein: CAWTGDRKNEKLFF
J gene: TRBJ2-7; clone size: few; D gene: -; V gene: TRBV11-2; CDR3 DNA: TGTGCCAGCAGCTTAGATCGGAGACCGAGCTCCTACGAGCAGTACTTC; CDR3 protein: CASSLDRRPSSYEQYF
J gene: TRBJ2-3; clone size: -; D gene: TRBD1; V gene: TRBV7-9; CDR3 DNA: TGTGCCAGCACCAGGGACAGGGGGACAGATACGCAGTATTTT; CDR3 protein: CASTRDRGTDTQYF
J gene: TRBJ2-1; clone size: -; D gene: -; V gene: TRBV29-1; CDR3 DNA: TGCAGCGTTGCCCCAGGGGTGAATGAGCAGTTCTTC; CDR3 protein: CSVAPGVNEQFF
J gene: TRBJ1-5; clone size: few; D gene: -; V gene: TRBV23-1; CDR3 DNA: TGCGCCAGCAGCCCTAATCAGCCCCAGCATTTT; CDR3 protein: CASSPNQPQHF
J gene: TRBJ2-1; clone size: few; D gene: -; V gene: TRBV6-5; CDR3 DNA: TGTGCCAGCAGTCAAGGACTGCGGCGGTTCTTC; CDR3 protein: CASSQGLRRFF
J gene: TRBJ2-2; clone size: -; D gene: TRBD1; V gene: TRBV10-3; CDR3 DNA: TGTGCCATCCTGAGGGACAGGTCGGCGAACACCGGGGAGCTGTTTTTT; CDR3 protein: CAILRDRSANTGELFF
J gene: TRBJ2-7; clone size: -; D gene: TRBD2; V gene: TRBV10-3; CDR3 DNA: TGTGCCATCCAACGTCTAGCGGGGCCCTACGAGCAGTACTTC; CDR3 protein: CAIQRLAGPYEQYF
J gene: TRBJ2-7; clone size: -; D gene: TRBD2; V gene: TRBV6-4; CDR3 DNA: TGTGCCAGCAGTGAACTAGCGGGCCGAGCCTACGAGCAGTACTTC; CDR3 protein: CASSELAGRAYEQYF